The 3 T cell receptor beta chains presented below share a single source sample, sequenced in a study of blood T cell repertoires in COVID-19. Sequencing was performed with immunoSEQ multiplex PCR; in TCRdb, only in-frame clones are kept and a portion is missing. The sample lists roughly 100,000 clones, about 90% seen once, with 4% to 5% in the top ten. Sequenced: peripheral blood. The receptors were gathered from a human donor with COVID-19, enrolled during active disease. The donor label of this sample is uncertain.

The rearrangement uses TRBV4-1 and TRBJ2-5, with 8 positions matching TRBD1. With 6 bases clipped from V and 4 bases from J, the junction kept 7 bases outside the gene matches. Looked up from germline, CDR1 is MGHRA and CDR2 is YSYEKL. This CDR3 has 14 residues. The CDR3 coding sequence is TGCGCCAGCAGACGTGACAGGGGTCGAGAGACCCAGTACTTC. Amino acids: CASRRDRGRETQYF.

This sequence joins TRBV20-1 and TRBJ2-7, with TRBD2 matching over 9 bases. V was clipped by 3 bases and J by 5 bases; unmatched bases: 8. The CDR3 runs to 14 residues. Germline V gene sequence: CDR1 DFQATT, CDR2 SNEGSKA (reference sequence). Here the CDR3 reads CSASMASGIHEQYF. The CDR3 bases are TGCAGTGCTAGTATGGCTAGCGGGATCCACGAGCAGTACTTC.

This clone was counted between two and nine times. V is TRBV27 and J is TRBJ2-6; D remains unclear. Trimming removed 6 bases from V and 0 bases from J, with 18 bases in between. This CDR3 region has 18 residues. From germline, CDR1 is MNHEY and CDR2 SMNVEV (reference sequence). The CDR3: CASRSIAVSSSGANVLTF. The CDR3 bases are TGTGCCAGCAGATCAATCGCAGTATCAAGCTCTGGGGCCAACGTCCTGACTTTC.